Each of the 14 T cell receptor beta chains below was sequenced from the same sample in a study of T-cell memory formation after mild COVID-19. TCRdb reprocessed the 5' RACE reads via MiXCR and lists one record per CDR3 protein. The sample includes fewer than 700,000 distinct CDR3 sequences, roughly 17% of them seen just once. The sample consisted of PBMCs or a T cell subset sorted from them (not recorded which). The receptors were gathered from an adult woman who had mild COVID-19 (a few samples of this study predate the infection). Cell type and time point are not known.

The rearrangement uses TRBV5-5 and TRBJ2-7; 8 bases agree with TRBD1. Germline CDR1 reads SGHKS; CDR2 reads YYEKEE (reference sequence). Germline trimming cut 4 bases from V and 5 bases from J; bases unmatched to any gene: 14. This CDR3 is 16 amino acids long. This chain's CDR3 is CASSPVEGQVFNEQYF. CDR3 in DNA: TGTGCCAGCAGCCCGGTGGAGGGACAGGTCTTCAACGAGCAGTACTTC.

This clonotype has just a few counts. This chain links TRBV4-1 with TRBJ2-4; D is possibly TRBD1 (6 bases). The CDR3 is made up of 17 amino acids. Trimming pared 1 base from V and 2 bases from J, leaving 15 bases between. Germline V gene lookup returns CDR1 MGHRA and CDR2 YSYEKL. This chain's CDR3 is CASSQGRTRDTKNIQYF. Here the CDR3 DNA reads TGCGCCAGCAGCCAAGGAAGAACCCGGGACACCAAAAACATTCAGTACTTC.

J is TRBJ2-7 and V is TRBV6-1; tentatively, D is TRBD1 or TRBD2 (5 bases each). Germline-derived CDR1 and CDR2 are MNHNS and SASEGT. The CDR3 is made up of 15 amino acids. The V gene lost 7 bases and the J gene lost 1 base, with 17 bases spanning the gap. The CDR3 DNA reads as TGTGCCAGCACCCTCGCGAGGGGCAGATCCTACGAGCAGTACTTC. It yields the protein CASTLARGRSYEQYF.

The V gene is TRBV5-6, the J gene TRBJ2-3; 8 bases are a match to TRBD2. The junction had 6 bases not matched to a gene; V was cut back by 1 base and J by 2 bases. Germline V lookup: CDR1 SGHDT, CDR2 YYEEEE. The CDR3 totals 16 residues. CDR3 loop: CASSLQPGLVTDTQYF. For the CDR3, the DNA is TGTGCCAGCAGCTTGCAACCGGGACTAGTCACAGATACGCAGTATTTT. The variable domain in full, completed from reference TRBV5-6 and TRBJ2-3, reads DAGVTQSPTHLIKTRGQQVTLRCSPKSGHDTVSWYQQALGQGPQFIFQYYEEEERQRGNFPDRFSGHQFPNYSSELNVNALLLGDSALYLCASSLQPGLVTDTQYFGPGTRLTVL.

This clonotype was seen more than once but under ten times. This chain links TRBV7-9 with TRBJ1-1; 7 bases line up with TRBD1. This CDR3 region has 14 residues. V gave up 4 bases and J gave up 5 bases; unmatched junction bases: 7. Germline V lookup: CDR1 SEHNR, CDR2 FQNEAQ (reference sequence). The CDR3 DNA reads as TGTGCCAGCAGCTCCTCTAGGACAGGAACTGAAGCTTTCTTT. It is translated as CASSSSRTGTEAFF. Full variable domain (remainder filled in from reference TRBV7-9 and TRBJ1-1): DTGVSQNPRHKITKRGQNVTFRCDPISEHNRLYWYRQTLGQGPEFLTYFQNEAQLEKSRLLSDRFSAERPKGSFSTLEIQRTEQGDSAMYLCASSSSRTGTEAFFGQGTRLTVV.

This chain joins TRBV19 and TRBJ2-3, with 13 positions matching TRBD2. The CDR3 runs 19 residues. Germline values: CDR1 LNHDA, CDR2 SQIVND (reference sequence). Trimming cost V 1 base and J 2 bases; bases outside gene matches: 9. The CDR3 bases are TGTGCCAGTAGTATAGGACTAGCGGGGGGCCAGGGAACCACAGATACGCAGTATTTT. Its translation is CASSIGLAGGQGTTDTQYF. Full variable domain (outside the CDR3, taken from reference TRBV19 and TRBJ2-3): DGGITQSPKYLFRKEGQNVTLSCEQNLNHDAMYWYRQDPGQGLRLIYYSQIVNDFQKGDIAEGYSVSREKKESFPLTVTSAQKNPTAFYLCASSIGLAGGQGTTDTQYFGPGTRLTVL.

This chain uses TRBV18 with TRBJ1-1, with D maybe TRBD1 (6 bases). Trimming shortened V by 3 bases and J by 7 bases, and 12 bases separated the two germline ends. The germline V gene has CDR1 KGHSH and CDR2 LQKENI. The CDR3 is 13 amino acids. Written as DNA, the CDR3 is TGTGCCAGCTCACCTCAAGGGGGAGATGAAGCTTTCTTT. It is translated as CASSPQGGDEAFF.

This clonotype has more than one count but fewer than ten. The rearrangement joins TRBV13 to TRBJ1-2; D gene ambiguous. CDR1 PRHDT and CDR2 FYEKMQ come from the germline V gene (reference sequence). This CDR3 has 14 amino acids. V lost 5 bases to trimming and J lost 8 bases, with 18 bases between them. DNA for the CDR3: TGTGCCAGCAGCAGACAAACCGCGTCGGAGGGCTACACCTTC. Amino acid sequence: CASSRQTASEGYTF.

The chain combines TRBV20-1 with TRBJ2-5, with TRBD1 as a possible D gene (5 bases). Germline V CDR1 and CDR2: DFQATT, SNEGSKA (reference sequence). V lost 5 bases to trimming and J lost 5 bases, with 21 bases between them. The CDR3 sequence is 15 residues long. In nucleotides, the CDR3 is TGCAGTGCTTCTAACACCCTCCGTAAGGGGGAGACCCAGTACTTC. Amino acid sequence: CSASNTLRKGETQYF.

The chain links TRBV6-1 to TRBJ2-7; possible D gene TRBD2, 5 bases. V was pared by 5 bases and J by 1 base, with 15 bases between. The CDR3 sequence is 15 residues long. Germline assignment: CDR1 MNHNS and CDR2 SASEGT. DNA of the CDR3: TGTGCCAGCAGTCCTTTGGCGGGTGATTCCTACGAGCAGTACTTC. Residues: CASSPLAGDSYEQYF.

A note on this clonotype: A junction boundary mismatches the germline segment, possibly from a read error. The gene calls are TRBV3-1 and TRBJ1-2; D uncertain. From germline, CDR1 is LGHDT and CDR2 YNNKEL (reference sequence). The CDR3 runs to 14 residues. CDR3 sequence: CASSQDGRNYGYTF. Here the CDR3 DNA reads TGTGCCAGCAGTCAAGATGGGAGAAACTATGGCTACACCTTC.

This clonotype has only a few counts. This chain uses TRBV12-3 or TRBV12-4 with TRBJ1-1; TRBD1 is a possible D gene (5 bases). The CDR3 contains 15 residues. V gave up 2 bases and J gave up 11 bases, with 21 bases separating them. The CDR3 is CASSLQAGKALGAFF. The CDR3 coding sequence is TGTGCCAGCAGTTTACAGGCAGGGAAGGCCCTTGGGGCTTTCTTT.

The gene calls are TRBV20-1 and TRBJ2-1; TRBD1 agrees at 7 bases. The CDR3 contains 15 residues. Losses at the gene ends were 6 bases for V and 0 bases for J; bases not matched to a gene: 8. In germline, CDR1 is DFQATT, CDR2 SNEGSKA (reference sequence). CDR3 region: CSAAGGLSSYNEQFF. CDR3 DNA sequence: TGCAGTGCGGCAGGGGGTTTGAGCTCCTACAATGAGCAGTTCTTC.

This clonotype was detected a few times. V usage is TRBV2 and J usage is TRBJ2-7, with 7 nucleotides matching TRBD2. Germline-derived CDR1 and CDR2 are SNHLY and FYNNEI. J gave up 5 bases and V 8 bases, and 9 bases lay outside the gene matches. The CDR3 covers 13 residues. CDR3 amino acids: CASPPRGEDEQYF. As DNA, the CDR3 is TGTGCCAGCCCCCCTCGGGGGGAGGACGAGCAGTACTTC.